The clone carrying this TCR beta chain was counted a single time. The antigen is unknown. This entry is derived from a study of cytomegalovirus exposure and HLA in healthy donors. The PCR contained 60 Vbeta and 13 Jbeta primers. Assay used: immunoSEQ multiplex PCR; TCRdb lists only in-frame clones, some missing. The sample carries 180,000 or so clones, approximately 80% recorded once. Between the trimmed V and J ends, which lost 2 bases and 1 base, there was a span of 8 bases. CDR3 length: 14 amino acids. Germline loops: CDR1 KGHSH, CDR2 LQKENI. Overall study findings and caveats: Both high specificity and high sensitivity reportedly marked the classifier's diagnosis of cytomegalovirus status. The authors assumed roughly uniform sequencing depth across donors for presence/absence analyses.

Donors in the study were healthy people who gave bone marrow. Unrecorded immune exposures were likely, despite nominal health at sampling. The V and J genes are TRBV18 and TRBJ1-1; D is undetermined. The TCR originated in a female donor in good health and CMV-seronegative. The sequenced sample consisted of PBMCs. The CDR3 sequence: CASSPGLANTEAFF. The DNA of the CDR3 is TGTGCCAGCTCACCAGGACTGGCGAACACTGAAGCTTTCTTT.